Shown below are 9 T cell receptor beta chains from a single sample sequenced in a study of cytomegalovirus exposure and HLA in healthy donors. PCR employed 60 Vbeta and 13 Jbeta primers. Assay used: immunoSEQ multiplex PCR; TCRdb lists only in-frame clones, some missing. The sample includes around 110,000 clones, around two thirds seen only once; the top ten take roughly 8.6%. Material: PBMCs. Every receptor here comes from a woman aged 40-49 years in good health and CMV-seropositive.

This clone showed up just once. The chain combines TRBV5-1 with TRBJ2-2; 8 bases align to TRBD1. CDR3 length: 19 amino acids. The junction had 18 bases not matched to a gene; V was cut back by 5 bases and J by 3 bases. From germline, CDR1 is SGHRS and CDR2 YFSETQ. The CDR3 DNA reads as TGCGCCAGCAGTTGGTACTTGTTCGGCAGGGGGCCGGACACCGGGGAGCTGTTTTTT. It encodes CASSWYLFGRGPDTGELFF. Full variable domain (missing parts from reference TRBV5-1 and TRBJ2-2): KAGVTQTPRYLIKTRGQQVTLSCSPISGHRSVSWYQQTPGQGLQFLFEYFSETQRNKGNFPGRFSGRQFSNSRSEMNVSTLELGDSALYLCASSWYLFGRGPDTGELFFGEGSRLTVL.

This sequence joins TRBV27 and TRBJ2-1; 9 bases fit TRBD2. The CDR3 runs 15 residues. With V trimmed by 7 bases and J by 7 bases, 11 bases remained unmatched. CDR1 MNHEY and CDR2 SMNVEV come from the germline V gene (reference sequence). CDR3 residues: CASNPSGRTRNEQFF. The DNA of the CDR3 is TGTGCCAGCAACCCCAGCGGGAGGACTCGGAATGAGCAGTTCTTC.

DNA of the CDR3: TGCGCCAGCAGCTTGGGGCAGGGGGTGAGAAGCTATGGCTACACCTTC. It specifies CASSLGQGVRSYGYTF. The V gene is TRBV5-1, the J gene TRBJ1-2; 7 nucleotides match TRBD1. The CDR3 length is 16 residues. Germline lookup yields CDR1 SGHRS and CDR2 YFSETQ. Trimming cost V 0 bases and J 4 bases; bases outside gene matches: 9.

The rearrangement uses TRBV18 and TRBJ1-1; TRBD1 agrees at 8 bases. CDR1 is KGHSH and CDR2 is LQKENI in the germline V gene. The length of the CDR3 is 15 residues. The junction had 6 bases not matched to a gene; V was cut back by 3 bases and J by 3 bases. The CDR3 region is CASSPTGVEDTEAFF. CDR3 nucleotide sequence: TGTGCCAGCTCACCGACAGGGGTGGAGGACACTGAAGCTTTCTTT. The whole variable domain, filled in from reference TRBV18 and TRBJ1-1, reads NAGVMQNPRHLVRRRGQEARLRCSPMKGHSHVYWYRQLPEEGLKFMVYLQKENIIDESGMPKERFSAEFPKEGPSILRIQQVVRGDSAAYFCASSPTGVEDTEAFFGQGTRLTVV.

The chain uses TRBV10-2 and TRBJ1-1; D is unresolved. This CDR3 comprises 14 residues. Germline CDR1 reads WSHSY; CDR2 reads SAAADI. Trimming removed 3 bases from V and 5 bases from J, with 13 bases in between. CDR3: CASSDWLSGTEAFF. The CDR3 DNA is TGCGCCAGCAGTGATTGGTTATCGGGGACTGAAGCTTTCTTT.

This clone was seen a few times. The chain couples TRBV10-3 to TRBJ2-7; the match to TRBD2 covers 7 bases. With 7 bases clipped from V and 3 bases from J, the junction kept 6 bases outside the gene matches. The CDR3 has 13 amino acids. Germline lookup yields CDR1 ENHRY and CDR2 SYGVKD. CDR3 coding DNA: TGTGCCATCATGGGAGGGCCTGACTACGAGCAGTACTTC. This gives the protein CAIMGGPDYEQYF.

The CDR3 reads CASSLGGGDSDTQYF. The CDR3 nucleotides read TGTGCCAGCAGCTTGGGGGGAGGGGACTCAGATACGCAGTATTTT. The genes are TRBV5-5 and TRBJ2-3; 7 bases map to TRBD2. V was clipped by 0 bases and J by 4 bases; unmatched bases: 5. The CDR3 sequence is 15 residues long. Germline lookup yields CDR1 SGHKS and CDR2 YYEKEE (reference sequence).

This clone was seen only a few times. The chain carries TRBV5-6 and TRBJ2-7, with D perhaps matching TRBD1 (5 bases). Germline CDR1 and CDR2: SGHDT and YYEEEE. This CDR3 has 12 amino acids. V shed 0 bases and J shed 9 bases, with 10 bases lying between them. CDR3: CASSLVTGAQYF. In DNA form, the CDR3 reads TGTGCCAGCAGCTTGGTAACAGGTGCGCAGTACTTC.

The chain is built from TRBV2 and TRBJ2-3; TRBD2 agrees at 15 bases. The ends lost 2 bases at V and 5 bases at J; junction bases unmatched: 11. This CDR3 region has 19 residues. Per germline, CDR1 SNHLY and CDR2 FYNNEI. The CDR3 bases are TGTGCCAGCAGTGAACTTTTGCGGACTAGCGGGAGGGAAAAAGATACGCAGTATTTT. Protein sequence: CASSELLRTSGREKDTQYF.